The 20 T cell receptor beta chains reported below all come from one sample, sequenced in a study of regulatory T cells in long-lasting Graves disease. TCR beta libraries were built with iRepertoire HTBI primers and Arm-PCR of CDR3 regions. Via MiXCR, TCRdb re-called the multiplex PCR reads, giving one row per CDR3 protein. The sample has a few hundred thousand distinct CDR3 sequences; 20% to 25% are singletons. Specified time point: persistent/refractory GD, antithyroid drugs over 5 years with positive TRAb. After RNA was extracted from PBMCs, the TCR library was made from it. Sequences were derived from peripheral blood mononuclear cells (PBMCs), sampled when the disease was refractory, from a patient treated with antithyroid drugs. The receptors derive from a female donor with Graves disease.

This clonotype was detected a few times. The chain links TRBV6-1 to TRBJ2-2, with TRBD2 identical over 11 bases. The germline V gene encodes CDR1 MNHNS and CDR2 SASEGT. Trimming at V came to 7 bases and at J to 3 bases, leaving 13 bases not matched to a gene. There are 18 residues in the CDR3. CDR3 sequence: CASIRGIAGGVYTGELFF. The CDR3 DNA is TGTGCCAGCATCAGAGGGATAGCGGGAGGGGTGTACACCGGGGAGCTGTTTTTT.

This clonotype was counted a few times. CDR3 DNA: TGTGCCAGCTCACCTAATGGGACTAGCGGGAGATACGAGCAGTACTTC. Protein product: CASSPNGTSGRYEQYF. V gene TRBV18 combines with J gene TRBJ2-7; 14 positions match TRBD2. CDR3 length: 16 amino acids. The trim removed 3 bases at V and 4 bases at J, leaving 5 bases unmatched. The germline CDR1 and CDR2 sequences are KGHSH and LQKENI.

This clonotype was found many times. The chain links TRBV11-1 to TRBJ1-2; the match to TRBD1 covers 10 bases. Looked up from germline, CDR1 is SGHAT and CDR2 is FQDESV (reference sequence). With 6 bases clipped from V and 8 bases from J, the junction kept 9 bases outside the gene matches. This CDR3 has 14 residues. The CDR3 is CASRRQGAAGGYTF. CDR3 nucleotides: TGTGCCAGCAGACGACAGGGGGCAGCCGGCGGCTACACCTTC.

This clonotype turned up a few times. The DNA of the CDR3 is TGTGCCAGCAGCGTGATAAGGGAGGGGGCTCTAGACTATGGCTACACCTTC. As protein: CASSVIREGALDYGYTF. This chain joins TRBV9 and TRBJ1-2, with TRBD1 matching 7 bases. Germline V lookup: CDR1 SGDLS, CDR2 YYNGEE. The CDR3 is 17 amino acids. The ends lost 2 bases at V and 3 bases at J; junction bases unmatched: 13.

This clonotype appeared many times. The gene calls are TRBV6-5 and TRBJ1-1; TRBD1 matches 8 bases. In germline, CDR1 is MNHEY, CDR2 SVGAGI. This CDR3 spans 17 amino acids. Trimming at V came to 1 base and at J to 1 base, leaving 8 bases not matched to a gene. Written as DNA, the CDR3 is TGTGCCAGCAGTTACTTGATACCGGGACAGGAGAACACTGAAGCTTTCTTT. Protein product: CASSYLIPGQENTEAFF.

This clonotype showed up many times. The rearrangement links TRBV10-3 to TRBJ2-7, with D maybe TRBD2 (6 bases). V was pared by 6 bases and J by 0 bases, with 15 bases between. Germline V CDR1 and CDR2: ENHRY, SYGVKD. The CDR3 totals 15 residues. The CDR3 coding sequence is TGTGCCATCAGCCCTTATGGGGGGAGCTCCTACGAGCAGTACTTC. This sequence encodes CAISPYGGSSYEQYF.

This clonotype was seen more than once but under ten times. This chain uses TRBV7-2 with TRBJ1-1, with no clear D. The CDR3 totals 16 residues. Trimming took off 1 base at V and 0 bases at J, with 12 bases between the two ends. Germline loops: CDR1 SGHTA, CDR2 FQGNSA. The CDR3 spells CASSLVGLLMNTEAFF. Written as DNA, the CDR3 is TGTGCCAGCAGCTTAGTAGGCCTCCTCATGAACACTGAAGCTTTCTTT.

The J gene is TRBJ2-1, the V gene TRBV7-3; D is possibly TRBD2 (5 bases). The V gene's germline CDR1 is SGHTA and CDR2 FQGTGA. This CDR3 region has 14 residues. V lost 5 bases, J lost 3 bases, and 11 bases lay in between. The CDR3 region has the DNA TGTGCCAGCAGCCTACGGGGTCTCTACAATGAGCAGTTCTTC. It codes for CASSLRGLYNEQFF.

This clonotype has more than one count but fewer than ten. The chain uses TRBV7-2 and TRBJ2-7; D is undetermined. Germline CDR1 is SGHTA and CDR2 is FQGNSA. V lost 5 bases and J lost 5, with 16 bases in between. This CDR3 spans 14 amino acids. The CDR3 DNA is TGTGCCAGCAGCCCCCTGGCTTACCGGCACGAGCAGTACTTC. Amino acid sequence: CASSPLAYRHEQYF.

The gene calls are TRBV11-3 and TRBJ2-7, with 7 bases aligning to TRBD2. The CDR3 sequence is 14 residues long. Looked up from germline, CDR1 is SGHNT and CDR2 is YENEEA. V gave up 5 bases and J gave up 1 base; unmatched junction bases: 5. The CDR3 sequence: CASSAWTSSYEQYF. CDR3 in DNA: TGTGCCAGCAGCGCCTGGACTAGTTCCTACGAGCAGTACTTC.

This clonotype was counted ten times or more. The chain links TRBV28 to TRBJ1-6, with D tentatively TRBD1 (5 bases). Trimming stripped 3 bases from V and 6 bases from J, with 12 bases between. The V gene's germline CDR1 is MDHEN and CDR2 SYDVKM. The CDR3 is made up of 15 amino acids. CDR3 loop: CASSLTGTGNSPLHF. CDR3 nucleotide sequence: TGTGCCAGCAGTTTGACCGGGACCGGTAATTCACCCCTCCACTTT.

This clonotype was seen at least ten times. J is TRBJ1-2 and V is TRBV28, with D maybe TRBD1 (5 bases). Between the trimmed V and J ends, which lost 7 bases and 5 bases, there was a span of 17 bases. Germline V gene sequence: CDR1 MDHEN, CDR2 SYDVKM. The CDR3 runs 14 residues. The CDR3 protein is CASNHGGQPYGYTF. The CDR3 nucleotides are TGTGCCAGCAACCATGGGGGTCAGCCTTATGGCTACACCTTC.

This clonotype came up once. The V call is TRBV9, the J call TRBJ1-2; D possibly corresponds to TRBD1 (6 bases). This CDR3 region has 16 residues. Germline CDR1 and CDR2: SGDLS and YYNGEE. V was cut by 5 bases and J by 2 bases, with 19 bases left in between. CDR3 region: CASRWGLPSDNYGYTF. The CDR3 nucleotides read TGTGCCAGCAGGTGGGGGCTCCCGTCAGACAACTATGGCTACACCTTC.

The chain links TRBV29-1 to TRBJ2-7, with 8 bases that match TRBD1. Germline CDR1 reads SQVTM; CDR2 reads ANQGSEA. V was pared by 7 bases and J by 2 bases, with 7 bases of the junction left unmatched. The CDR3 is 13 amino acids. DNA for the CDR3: TGCAGCGCCGAGGACAGGGTAACCTACGAGCAGTACTTC. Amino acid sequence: CSAEDRVTYEQYF.

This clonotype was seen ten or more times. The CDR3 DNA reads as TGTGCCAGCAGTTTACGGACAGGCAAGGCCTACGAGCAGTACTTC. It encodes CASSLRTGKAYEQYF. J is TRBJ2-7 and V is TRBV28, with TRBD1 matching 7 bases. Germline V CDR1 and CDR2: MDHEN, SYDVKM. This CDR3 is 15 amino acids long. V lost 2 bases to trimming and J lost 2 bases; unmatched junction nucleotides: 6.

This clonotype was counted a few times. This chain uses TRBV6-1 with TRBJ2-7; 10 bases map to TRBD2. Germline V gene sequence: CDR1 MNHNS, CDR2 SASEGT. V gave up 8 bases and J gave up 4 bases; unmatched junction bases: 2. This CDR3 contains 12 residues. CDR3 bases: TGTGCCAGCGAGCGGGAGGGGTACGAGCAGTACTTC. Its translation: CASEREGYEQYF.

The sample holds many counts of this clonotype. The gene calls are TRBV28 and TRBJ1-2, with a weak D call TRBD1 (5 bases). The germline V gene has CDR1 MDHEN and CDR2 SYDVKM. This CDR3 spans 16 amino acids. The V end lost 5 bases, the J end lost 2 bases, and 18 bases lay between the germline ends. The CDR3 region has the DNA TGTGCCAGCAGTACGCGTCCACCCCGGGACAACTATGGCTACACCTTC. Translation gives CASSTRPPRDNYGYTF.

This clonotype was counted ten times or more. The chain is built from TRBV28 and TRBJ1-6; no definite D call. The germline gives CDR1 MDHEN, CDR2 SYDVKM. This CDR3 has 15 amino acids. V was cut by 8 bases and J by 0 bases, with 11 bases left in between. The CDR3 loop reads CASCLGSSYNSPLHF. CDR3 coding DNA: TGTGCCAGCTGCTTAGGGAGCTCCTATAATTCACCCCTCCACTTT.

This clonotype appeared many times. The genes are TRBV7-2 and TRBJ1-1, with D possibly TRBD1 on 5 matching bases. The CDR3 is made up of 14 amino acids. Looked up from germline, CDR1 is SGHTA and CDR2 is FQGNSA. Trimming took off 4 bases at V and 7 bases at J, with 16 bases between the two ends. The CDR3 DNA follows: TGTGCCAGCAGCTCGGAGGTGATCGGGGGTGAAGCTTTCTTT. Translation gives CASSSEVIGGEAFF.

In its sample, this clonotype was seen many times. The CDR3, as DNA: TGTGCCAGCAGTTCCAGGGTAGGGGTGGGCGTTCGGCAGTACTTC. It specifies CASSSRVGVGVRQYF. The chain is built from TRBV28 and TRBJ2-7, with D possibly TRBD1 on 5 matching bases. The CDR3 sequence is 15 residues long. V lost 4 bases to trimming and J lost 9 bases, with 22 bases between them. The germline gives CDR1 MDHEN, CDR2 SYDVKM.